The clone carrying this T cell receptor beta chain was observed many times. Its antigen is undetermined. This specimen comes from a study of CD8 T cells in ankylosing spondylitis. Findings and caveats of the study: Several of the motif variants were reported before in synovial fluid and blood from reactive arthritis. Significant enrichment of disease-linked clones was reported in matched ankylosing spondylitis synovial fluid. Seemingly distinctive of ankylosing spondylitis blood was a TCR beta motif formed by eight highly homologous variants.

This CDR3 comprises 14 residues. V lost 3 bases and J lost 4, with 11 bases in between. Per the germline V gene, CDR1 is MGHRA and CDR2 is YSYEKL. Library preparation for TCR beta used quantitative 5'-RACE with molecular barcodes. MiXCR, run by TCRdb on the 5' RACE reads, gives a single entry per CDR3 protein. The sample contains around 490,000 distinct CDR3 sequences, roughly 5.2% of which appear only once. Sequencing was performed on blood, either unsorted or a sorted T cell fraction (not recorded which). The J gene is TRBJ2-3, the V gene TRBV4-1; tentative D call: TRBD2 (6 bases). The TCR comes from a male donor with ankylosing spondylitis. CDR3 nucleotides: TGCGCCAGCAGCCAGGGGGGATTCGCAGATACGCAGTATTTT. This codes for CASSQGGFADTQYF.